Sequencing of this TCR beta chain was carried out in a study of blood T cell repertoires in COVID-19. Study summary: In each case, the material was cDNA or gDNA derived from T cells, B-cell-depleted T cells, or PBMCs.

This CDR3 region has 16 residues. After removal of 4 bases from V and 3 bases from J, the junction contained 12 bases not matched to a gene. The germline CDR1 and CDR2 sequences are SQVTM and ANQGSEA. Methods used by the authors: Amplification of reference gene primers provided the estimated nucleated cell counts. Assay used: immunoSEQ multiplex PCR; TCRdb lists only in-frame clones, some missing. The V and J calls and clone size were taken over from that table, and D and trimming were inferred from the DNA. The data hold around 450,000 clones, with roughly 87% observed a single time. Participants were aged about 18 to 95 years, lived in around 25 US areas, and enrolled virtually. In Cohort 3, a recovered donor had either two negative PCRs, clearance, or symptom resolution.

The sequenced sample was PBMCs or T cells enriched from blood (not recorded which). The origin of this receptor is a woman aged 18-30 years who had recovered from COVID-19. The chain couples TRBV29-1 to TRBJ1-2; 9 bases line up with TRBD1. The CDR3, as DNA: TGCAGCGTTGTGGGGGACAGGGATAAGCGTGACTATGGCTACACCTTC. Protein: CSVVGDRDKRDYGYTF.